Following are 22 T cell receptor beta chains from one sample sequenced in a study of Graves' ophthalmopathy and Graves' hyperthyroidism. From RNA, the CDR3 regions of TCR beta chains were amplified and sequenced. Second-round multiplex PCR came after a first-round RT-PCR that employed HTBI primers. Each CDR3 protein gets one entry after TCRdb re-called the multiplex PCR reads with MiXCR. The sample consists of roughly 410,000 distinct CDR3 sequences, over 15% of them appearing once. Sequencing input: peripheral blood. The receptors derive from a woman younger than 30 with stable Graves' hyperthyroidism.

This clonotype has more than one count but fewer than ten. The chain uses TRBV12-3 or TRBV12-4 and TRBJ1-1, with D unclear. This CDR3 region has 13 residues. Trimming shortened V by 7 bases and J by 8 bases, and 17 bases separated the two germline ends. The CDR3, as DNA: TGTGCCAGCACTCCAACCTATTGGGCAGAAGCTTTCTTT. It encodes CASTPTYWAEAFF.

This rearrangement joins TRBV7-2 to TRBJ2-5; 10 bases line up with TRBD2. V dropped 4 bases and J dropped 5; count of bases not matched to a gene: 10. CDR1 is SGHTA and CDR2 is FQGNSA in the germline V gene. The CDR3 contains 16 residues. The CDR3 reads CASSCLAGARGETQYF. In DNA form, the CDR3 reads TGTGCCAGCAGCTGCCTAGCGGGGGCACGGGGGGAGACCCAGTACTTC.

This clonotype was picked up many times. The chain links TRBV9 to TRBJ2-7; 11 positions agree with TRBD1. The germline gives CDR1 SGDLS, CDR2 YYNGEE. The J segment lost 7 bases and the V segment lost 0 bases, leaving 9 bases of the junction unmatched. The CDR3 loop spans 16 amino acids. CDR3 sequence reads: CASSVDPGTGGREQYF. Written as DNA, the CDR3 is TGTGCCAGCAGCGTAGACCCGGGGACAGGGGGTCGGGAGCAGTACTTC.

This clonotype was observed at least ten times. The J gene is TRBJ2-5, the V gene TRBV11-2; the match to TRBD2 covers 8 bases. J lost 4 bases, V lost 3 bases, and 4 bases had no gene match. The germline CDR1 and CDR2 sequences are SGHAT and FQNNGV. The CDR3 is 14 residues long. The CDR3 sequence: CASSFGTSAETQYF. Here the CDR3 DNA reads TGTGCCAGCAGCTTTGGGACTAGTGCAGAGACCCAGTACTTC. The full variable domain, completed using reference TRBV11-2 and TRBJ2-5, is EAGVAQSPRYKIIEKRQSVAFWCNPISGHATLYWYQQILGQGPKLLIQFQNNGVVDDSQLPKDRFSAERLKGVDSTLKIQPAKLEDSAVYLCASSFGTSAETQYFGPGTRLLVL.

This clonotype appeared once. The rearrangement uses TRBV12-3 or TRBV12-4 and TRBJ1-5, with unresolved D. With 8 bases removed from V and 5 bases from J, the gap between germline ends came to 7 bases. There are 11 residues in the CDR3. CDR3 DNA sequence: TGTGCCAGCGGATTCGATCAGCCCCAGCATTTT. Residues: CASGFDQPQHF.

The chain links TRBV3-1 to TRBJ2-5; D may be TRBD1 or TRBD2 (6 bases each). The CDR3 is 16 residues long. V lost 5 bases and J 5 bases, leaving 21 bases between the germline ends. Germline-derived CDR1 and CDR2 are LGHDT and YNNKEL (reference sequence). DNA of the CDR3: TGTGCCAGCAGCGGACGACCCGGGGGCTGGACGGAGACCCAGTACTTC. Its protein is CASSGRPGGWTETQYF.

In this sample, this clonotype turned up a few times. The chain uses TRBV6-5 and TRBJ1-2, with a tentative D call TRBD1 (6 bases). The CDR3 is 15 residues long. V lost 0 bases, J lost 7 bases, and 15 bases lay in between. Germline values: CDR1 MNHEY, CDR2 SVGAGI. The CDR3 sequence: CASSYSRQGGGGYTF. The DNA of the CDR3 is TGTGCCAGCAGTTACTCCAGGCAGGGAGGGGGTGGCTACACCTTC.

This clonotype appeared many times. V gene TRBV2 combines with J gene TRBJ1-2; TRBD1 aligns across 12 bases. The CDR3 has 15 residues. V shed 5 bases and J 5 bases; nucleotides not matched to a gene: 6. Germline CDR1 is SNHLY and CDR2 is FYNNEI. The CDR3, as DNA: TGTGCCAGCAGTCCGGGACAGGGGGCGATTTATGGCTACACCTTC. Protein: CASSPGQGAIYGYTF. Together with reference TRBV2 and TRBJ1-2, the CDR3 gives the full variable domain: EPEVTQTPSHQVTQMGQEVILRCVPISNHLYFYWYRQILGQKVEFLVSFYNNEISEKSEIFDDQFSVERPDGSNFTLKIRSTKLEDSAMYFCASSPGQGAIYGYTFGSGTRLTVV.

Many counts were recorded for this clonotype. This chain connects TRBV6-1 to TRBJ1-2, with a tentative D call TRBD1 (5 bases). Germline-derived CDR1 and CDR2 are MNHNS and SASEGT. This CDR3 region has 15 residues. V shed 6 bases and J shed 8 bases, with 22 bases lying between them. CDR3 sequence: CASSLGRDGGWGYTF. CDR3 sequence (DNA): TGTGCCAGCAGCCTAGGGAGGGACGGCGGGTGGGGCTACACCTTC.

This clonotype was detected many times. This chain links TRBV6-1 with TRBJ1-5; D is ambiguous. Trimming shortened V by 3 bases and J by 6 bases, and 15 bases separated the two germline ends. Germline V gene data show CDR1 as MNHNS and CDR2 as SASEGT. This CDR3 spans 15 amino acids. The CDR3: CASSDPGSSGQPQHF. The CDR3 coding sequence is TGTGCCAGCAGTGATCCGGGTAGTTCGGGTCAGCCCCAGCATTTT.

As for this clonotype: This may come from a read error, since a much larger clone is one base off. The genes are TRBV10-1 and TRBJ2-2; 7 bases are shared with TRBD1. CDR1 is WNHNN and CDR2 is SYGVQD in the germline V gene (reference sequence). There are 13 residues in the CDR3. The CDR3 coding sequence is TGCGCCAGCAGTGTAGGGGGCCACGGGGAGCTGTGTTTT. It translates to CASSVGGHGELCF.

This clonotype has ten or more counts. The chain carries TRBV6-2 or TRBV6-3 and TRBJ1-5; TRBD1 agrees at 7 bases. Trimming removed 5 bases from V and 4 bases from J; junction bases left unmatched: 5. The germline CDR1 and CDR2 sequences are MNHEY and SVGEGT. The CDR3 runs 14 residues. The CDR3 sequence: CASSGQVENQPQHF. The CDR3 coding sequence is TGTGCCAGCAGTGGACAGGTCGAGAATCAGCCCCAGCATTTT.

This clonotype was observed many times. The rearrangement links TRBV20-1 to TRBJ1-5; 7 bases agree with TRBD1. V was clipped by 3 bases and J by 3 bases; unmatched bases: 8. The CDR3 sequence is 15 residues long. Germline V lookup: CDR1 DFQATT, CDR2 SNEGSKA (reference sequence). CDR3 coding DNA: TGCAGTGCTAGTTTGGCAGGGGGGACCAATCAGCCCCAGCATTTT. Translated: CSASLAGGTNQPQHF.

This clonotype has more than one count but fewer than ten. The chain combines TRBV11-3 with TRBJ2-5, with 8 bases lining up with TRBD1. V dropped 3 bases and J dropped 5; count of bases not matched to a gene: 5. The length of the CDR3 is 14 residues. Germline CDR1 reads SGHNT; CDR2 reads YENEEA. As DNA, the CDR3 is TGTGCCAGCAGCTTCAGGGGGCGCAATGAGACCCAGTACTTC. It yields the protein CASSFRGRNETQYF. The full variable domain, its missing parts supplied by reference TRBV11-3 and TRBJ2-5, is EAGVVQSPRYKIIEKKQPVAFWCNPISGHNTLYWYLQNLGQGPELLIRYENEEAVDDSQLPKDRFSAERLKGVDSTLKIQPAELGDSAVYLCASSFRGRNETQYFGPGTRLLVL.

This clonotype was detected ten times or more. V is TRBV9 and J is TRBJ2-2; D tentatively reads TRBD1 or TRBD2 (5 bases each). The CDR3 spans 15 residues. CDR1 is SGDLS and CDR2 is YYNGEE in the germline V gene. Trimming stripped 0 bases from V and 4 bases from J, with 10 bases between. CDR3 protein: CASSVDPGSTGELFF. The CDR3 bases are TGTGCCAGCAGCGTAGATCCAGGGAGCACCGGGGAGCTGTTTTTT. The whole variable domain, filled in from reference TRBV9 and TRBJ2-2, reads DSGVTQTPKHLITATGQRVTLRCSPRSGDLSVYWYQQSLDQGLQFLIQYYNGEERAKGNILERFSAQQFPDLHSELNLSSLELGDSALYFCASSVDPGSTGELFFGEGSRLTVL.

This clonotype was picked up many times. A much larger clone lies one base from this, so it may be a read error. The chain joins TRBV6-2 or TRBV6-3 to TRBJ1-1; D is uncertain. CDR1 and CDR2 (germline): MNHEY, SVGEGT. The V end was cut by 2 bases, the J end by 4 bases, with 11 bases between. The CDR3 covers 14 residues. CDR3 protein: CASSYPSRSTEAFF. The CDR3, as DNA: TGTGCCAGCAGTTACCCCTCCAGAAGCACTGAAGCTTTCTTT.

The sample holds many counts of this clonotype. The chain links TRBV12-3 or TRBV12-4 to TRBJ2-2; a weak D match, TRBD1 (5 bases). Trimming stripped 3 bases from V and 3 bases from J, with 8 bases between. This CDR3 has 14 amino acids. DNA of the CDR3: TGTGCCAGCAGTTTCTCAGGGTACACCGGGGAGCTGTTTTTT. Translating gives CASSFSGYTGELFF.

Regarding this clonotype: A read error is possible here, since a much larger clone lies one base away. The chain links TRBV6-1 to TRBJ2-5; D is possibly TRBD2 (5 bases). Germline CDR1 and CDR2: MNHNS and SASEGT. This CDR3 has 13 residues. V lost 1 base to trimming and J lost 3 bases, with 6 bases between them. As DNA, the CDR3 is TGTGCCAGCAGTGAAGACGGGGAAGAGACCCAGTACTTC. Amino acid sequence: CASSEDGEETQYF.

This clonotype was detected many times. This rearrangement joins TRBV6-1 to TRBJ2-7, with TRBD1 identical over 11 bases. V dropped 1 base and J dropped 0; count of bases not matched to a gene: 2. Germline V gives CDR1 MNHNS, CDR2 SASEGT. CDR3 length equals 16 residues. CDR3 bases: TGTGCCAGCAGTGAAGATGGGACAGGGGGCTCCTACGAGCAGTACTTC. The encoded protein is CASSEDGTGGSYEQYF.

This clonotype was detected many times. V usage is TRBV5-4 and J usage is TRBJ1-2; no reliable D call. V was cut by 2 bases and J by 1 base, with 6 bases left in between. The CDR3 is 13 residues long. The germline CDR1 and CDR2 sequences are SGHNT and YYREEE (reference sequence). The CDR3 region is CASSLLDNYGYTF. CDR3 sequence (DNA): TGTGCCAGCAGCTTACTGGATAACTATGGCTACACCTTC.

The chain combines TRBV6-5 with TRBJ1-2, with 7 nucleotides matching TRBD1. CDR1 and CDR2 from the germline V gene are MNHEY and SVGAGI. This CDR3 has 13 residues. V gave up 0 bases and J gave up 8 bases; unmatched junction bases: 3. CDR3 coding DNA: TGTGCCAGCAGTTACTCGAAGGGGGCCGGCTACACCTTC. Amino acids: CASSYSKGAGYTF.

In its sample, this clonotype was seen many times. This rearrangement joins TRBV19 to TRBJ1-1; D gene ambiguous. This CDR3 spans 15 amino acids. Germline CDR1 reads LNHDA; CDR2 reads SQIVND (reference sequence). Between the trimmed V and J ends, which lost 2 bases and 3 bases, there was a span of 13 bases. In nucleotides, the CDR3 is TGTGCCAGTAGTATATACGCTGGAGCGGACACTGAAGCTTTCTTT. It codes for CASSIYAGADTEAFF. Based on the CDR3 plus reference TRBV19 and TRBJ1-1, the full variable domain is DGGITQSPKYLFRKEGQNVTLSCEQNLNHDAMYWYRQDPGQGLRLIYYSQIVNDFQKGDIAEGYSVSREKKESFPLTVTSAQKNPTAFYLCASSIYAGADTEAFFGQGTRLTVV.